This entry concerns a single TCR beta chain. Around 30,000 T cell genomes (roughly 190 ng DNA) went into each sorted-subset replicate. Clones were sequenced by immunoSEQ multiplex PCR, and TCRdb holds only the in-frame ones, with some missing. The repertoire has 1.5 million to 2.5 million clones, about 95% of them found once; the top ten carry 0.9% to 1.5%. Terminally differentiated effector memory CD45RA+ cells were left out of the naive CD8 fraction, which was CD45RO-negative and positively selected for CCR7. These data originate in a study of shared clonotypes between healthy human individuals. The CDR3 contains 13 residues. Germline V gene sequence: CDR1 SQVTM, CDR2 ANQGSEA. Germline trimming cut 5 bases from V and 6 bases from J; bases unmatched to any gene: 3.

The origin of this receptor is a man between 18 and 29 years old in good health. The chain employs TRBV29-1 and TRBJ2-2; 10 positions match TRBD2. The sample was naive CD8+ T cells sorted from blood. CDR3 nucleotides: TGCAGCGTTCGAGCGGGAGGGGCCGGGGAGCTGTTTTTT. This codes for CSVRAGGAGELFF.